Shown below are 27 T cell receptor beta chains from a single sample sequenced in a study of cytomegalovirus exposure and HLA in healthy donors. 13 Jbeta primers and 60 Vbeta primers were used for the PCR. Method: immunoSEQ multiplex PCR; TCRdb's copy keeps in-frame clones and lacks some. The sample lists about 160,000 clones, about 85% occurring once. The sequenced sample was PBMCs. The receptors come from a boy aged 2 to 10 in good health and CMV-seronegative.

V and J are TRBV7-9 and TRBJ2-5, with D possibly matching TRBD2 (5 bases). Germline CDR1 is SEHNR and CDR2 is FQNEAQ (reference sequence). The CDR3 sequence is 14 residues long. V was shortened by 1 base and J by 4 bases, with 10 bases between the two germline ends. The chain's CDR3 is CASSLGSAGETQYF. In DNA form, the CDR3 reads TGTGCCAGCAGCTTAGGTAGCGCAGGAGAGACCCAGTACTTC.

The chain has TRBV4-2 and TRBJ1-2; D gene ambiguous. Germline CDR1 is LGHNA and CDR2 is YNFKEQ. Trimming removed 0 bases at V and 2 bases at J, with 10 bases between. The CDR3 consists of 15 residues. CDR3 loop: CASSQEWRQNYGYTF. The CDR3 DNA reads as TGTGCCAGCAGCCAAGAGTGGCGGCAGAACTATGGCTACACCTTC.

The gene calls are TRBV7-2 and TRBJ1-5, with D possibly TRBD1 on 5 matching bases. In germline, CDR1 is SGHTA, CDR2 FQGNSA. Trimming removed 3 bases from V and 6 bases from J, with 12 bases in between. The CDR3 spans 14 residues. CDR3 bases: TGTGCCAGCAGCTTTTGCAGGGAAGGTCAGCCCCAGCATTTT. Its translation: CASSFCREGQPQHF.

This sequence joins TRBV14 and TRBJ1-1; tentatively, D is TRBD1 (6 bases). V gave up 2 bases and J gave up 3 bases, with 19 bases separating them. CDR3 length: 17 residues. Germline CDR1 and CDR2: SGHDN and FVKESK. The CDR3 protein is CASSQWEGGLKDTEAFF. DNA for the CDR3: TGTGCCAGCAGCCAATGGGAAGGGGGTCTTAAGGACACTGAAGCTTTCTTT.

In its sample, this clone was seen a few times. This chain joins TRBV6-4 and TRBJ2-1; D possibly corresponds to TRBD2 (6 bases). Trimming took 5 bases from V and 0 from J, leaving 11 bases between them. The CDR3 loop spans 15 amino acids. Germline V lookup: CDR1 MRHNA, CDR2 SNTAGT. In nucleotides, the CDR3 is TGTGCCAGCAGTTTCGGGAGCCTCTCCTACAATGAGCAGTTCTTC. Its protein product is CASSFGSLSYNEQFF.

The V gene is TRBV5-1, the J gene TRBJ2-3; 16 positions agree with TRBD2. Germline loops: CDR1 SGHRS, CDR2 YFSETQ. There are 17 residues in the CDR3. V trimming: 5 bases; J trimming: 2 bases; junction bases outside the gene matches: 5. The CDR3 DNA reads as TGCGCCAGCAGGTCTGGGACTAGCGGGGGGGCCACAGATACGCAGTATTTT. It codes for CASRSGTSGGATDTQYF.

This rearrangement joins TRBV6-4 to TRBJ2-2; TRBD2 matches at 10 bases. The V gene end was trimmed by 6 bases and the J gene end by 2 bases; junction bases not matched to a gene: 6. Germline CDR1 is MRHNA and CDR2 is SNTAGT. This CDR3 is 16 amino acids long. Written as DNA, the CDR3 is TGTGCCAGCAGCTCCTCTAGCGGGGGAAACACCGGGGAGCTGTTTTTT. Residues: CASSSSSGGNTGELFF.

The CDR3 loop reads CASSRERNHLGSGYTF. DNA for the CDR3: TGTGCCTCGAGCCGGGAGCGGAACCACTTGGGGTCTGGCTACACCTTC. The V call is TRBV19, the J call TRBJ1-2; D is unresolved. V lost 11 bases to trimming and J lost 7 bases, with 29 bases between them. This CDR3 contains 16 residues. Germline CDR1 is LNHDA and CDR2 is SQIVND (reference sequence).

This chain connects TRBV11-2 to TRBJ2-2, with TRBD2 as a possible D gene (5 bases). CDR1 and CDR2 (germline): SGHAT, FQNNGV. This CDR3 region has 11 residues. The germline V and J ends were trimmed by 6 bases and 11 bases, with 10 bases remaining between them. CDR3 in DNA: TGTGCCAGCAGTACCCCGGGAGAGCTGTTTTTT. Its translation is CASSTPGELFF.

V and J are TRBV7-3 and TRBJ2-1; 9 bases agree with TRBD2. Germline CDR1 reads SGHTA; CDR2 reads FQGTGA. With V trimmed by 1 base and J by 8 bases, 6 bases remained unmatched. The CDR3 is 15 amino acids. The CDR3 reads CASSLRLAGSDEQFF. The CDR3 DNA sequence: TGTGCCAGCAGCTTAAGGCTAGCGGGATCGGATGAGCAGTTCTTC.

V usage is TRBV7-3 and J usage is TRBJ2-1, with TRBD1 matching 8 bases. CDR1 and CDR2 from the germline V gene are SGHTA and FQGTGA. The CDR3 covers 18 residues. With V trimmed by 2 bases and J by 6 bases, 15 bases remained unmatched. CDR3 bases: TGTGCCAGCAGCTTAGGGCCACCGGGACAGGCCCTTCTCAATGAGCAGTTCTTC. This gives the protein CASSLGPPGQALLNEQFF.

The rearrangement links TRBV19 to TRBJ2-3; TRBD2 agrees at 14 bases. The V gene end was trimmed by 6 bases and the J gene end by 4 bases; junction bases not matched to a gene: 3. The germline V gene encodes CDR1 LNHDA and CDR2 SQIVND (reference sequence). The CDR3 runs 15 residues. The CDR3 loop is CASSLTSGRADTQYF. For the CDR3, the DNA is TGTGCCAGTAGCCTGACTAGCGGGAGGGCAGATACGCAGTATTTT.

The chain links TRBV28 to TRBJ1-2; D is uncertain. Germline V gene lookup returns CDR1 MDHEN and CDR2 SYDVKM. V lost 1 base, J lost 2 bases, and 8 bases lay in between. The CDR3 consists of 14 residues. The CDR3 reads CASSLSGINYGYTF. CDR3 in DNA: TGTGCCAGCAGTTTATCAGGTATAAACTATGGCTACACCTTC.

The V and J genes are TRBV7-6 and TRBJ2-3, with 11 nucleotides matching TRBD2. The CDR3 contains 15 residues. Germline CDR1 reads SGHVS; CDR2 reads FNYEAQ. Unmatched junction bases numbered 1, after V lost 1 base and J lost 4 bases. The CDR3 bases are TGTGCCAGCAGCTTAGGGACTAGCGGGTCAGATACGCAGTATTTT. Translated: CASSLGTSGSDTQYF.

The chain combines TRBV6-1 with TRBJ1-5; D is unclear. Germline V gives CDR1 MNHNS, CDR2 SASEGT. Trimming took off 0 bases at V and 9 bases at J, with 12 bases between the two ends. The CDR3 runs 14 residues. The CDR3 is CASSEARQPAPQHF. In nucleotides, the CDR3 is TGTGCCAGCAGTGAAGCGCGGCAGCCGGCGCCCCAGCATTTT.

This clone was counted a few times. This CDR3 is CASSHAGVGLEQFF. The CDR3, as DNA: TGCGCCAGCAGCCACGCTGGAGTCGGACTAGAGCAGTTCTTC. The V call is TRBV4-1, the J call TRBJ2-1, with a weak D call TRBD2 (6 bases). CDR1 is MGHRA, CDR2 YSYEKL, per germline. This CDR3 is 14 amino acids long. V gave up 3 bases and J gave up 10 bases, with 16 bases separating them.

The genes are TRBV6-1 and TRBJ1-3, with D perhaps TRBD1 (6 bases). This CDR3 has 14 amino acids. Trimming took off 4 bases at V and 1 base at J, with 8 bases between the two ends. CDR1 is MNHNS and CDR2 is SASEGT in the germline V gene. The CDR3 DNA reads as TGTGCCAGCAGTGGGGACACGTCTGGAAACACCATATATTTT. Its protein product is CASSGDTSGNTIYF.

V is TRBV6-1 and J is TRBJ2-5; possible D gene TRBD2, 7 bases. This CDR3 spans 13 amino acids. The germline V gene encodes CDR1 MNHNS and CDR2 SASEGT. The ends were cut back, 5 bases at V and 5 bases at J, with 12 bases in the middle. The CDR3 DNA reads as TGTGCCAGCAGTCGGGGGGCAGGGGAGACCCAGTACTTC. It translates to CASSRGAGETQYF.

The sample holds one count of this clone. The chain employs TRBV4-2 and TRBJ2-1, with D perhaps TRBD2 (6 bases). Germline CDR1 reads LGHNA; CDR2 reads YNFKEQ. V was trimmed by 3 bases and J by 1 base, leaving 13 bases between them. The CDR3 spans 16 residues. The CDR3 here is CASSQGDLASYNEQFF. In DNA form, the CDR3 reads TGTGCCAGCAGCCAGGGGGACCTAGCGTCCTACAATGAGCAGTTCTTC.

The chain employs TRBV9 and TRBJ2-3, with a possible D match to TRBD2 (6 bases). Trimming took off 4 bases at V and 4 bases at J, with 22 bases between the two ends. Germline V gene lookup returns CDR1 SGDLS and CDR2 YYNGEE. The CDR3 has 17 residues. DNA of the CDR3: TGTGCCAGCAGCCCCAGAGCGGGTCCCGGGATGGCAGATACGCAGTATTTT. Encoded protein: CASSPRAGPGMADTQYF.

The CDR3 DNA is TGTGCCAGCAGCTTGGCCGGAGGGAGTAACTCCGAGCAGTACTTC. It yields the protein CASSLAGGSNSEQYF. This chain uses TRBV5-4 with TRBJ2-7, with D possibly matching TRBD2 (6 bases). The CDR3 is 15 amino acids. From germline, CDR1 is SGHNT and CDR2 YYREEE (reference sequence). Trimming took 0 bases from V and 6 from J, leaving 16 bases between them.

The CDR3 region has the DNA TGTGCCAGCAGCTTAGCCGGACTAGCCGCCGAGCAGTACTTC. Translation gives CASSLAGLAAEQYF. The chain combines TRBV7-8 with TRBJ2-7; 8 bases match TRBD2. CDR1 is SGHVS and CDR2 is FQNEAQ in the germline V gene. V was pared by 0 bases and J by 6 bases, with 4 bases of the junction left unmatched. The CDR3 spans 14 residues.

The chain employs TRBV30 and TRBJ2-3; D may be TRBD1 (6 bases). The CDR3 runs 13 residues. V lost 2 bases and J lost 2, with 8 bases in between. CDR1 and CDR2 from the germline V gene are GTSNPN and SVGIG (reference sequence). CDR3 DNA: TGTGCCTGGAGTCGGGACAACACAGATACGCAGTATTTT. Residues: CAWSRDNTDTQYF.

This chain uses TRBV19 with TRBJ1-1; 8 bases line up with TRBD1. The V gene's germline CDR1 is LNHDA and CDR2 SQIVND (reference sequence). The CDR3 loop spans 15 amino acids. V was pared by 4 bases and J by 1 base, with 5 bases of the junction left unmatched. In DNA form, the CDR3 reads TGTGCCAGTAGTAAGCAGGGGGCGGCGAACACTGAAGCTTTCTTT. It specifies CASSKQGAANTEAFF.

The chain uses TRBV14 and TRBJ2-2; D call uncertain. Looked up from germline, CDR1 is SGHDN and CDR2 is FVKESK. The CDR3 runs to 14 residues. V lost 0 bases to trimming and J lost 4 bases, with 6 bases between them. Here the CDR3 DNA reads TGTGCCAGCAGCCAAGATCTCTTCACCGGGGAGCTGTTTTTT. Its translation: CASSQDLFTGELFF.

The rearrangement links TRBV19 to TRBJ2-2; D may be TRBD2 (6 bases). The CDR3 is 18 amino acids. The V end lost 4 bases, the J end lost 4 bases, and 22 bases lay between the germline ends. CDR1 LNHDA and CDR2 SQIVND come from the germline V gene (reference sequence). Here the CDR3 reads CASSKGRLTGDITGELFF. CDR3 bases: TGTGCCAGTAGTAAAGGCAGGCTCACGGGGGATATCACCGGGGAGCTGTTTTTT.

Points on this clone: One end of the junction varies from germline; a read error may be responsible. This chain links TRBV6-1 with TRBJ1-6; no clear D gene. This CDR3 has 15 amino acids. Per the germline V gene, CDR1 is MNHNS and CDR2 is SASEGT. The CDR3 spells CASREARRRHSPLHF. CDR3 nucleotides: TGTGCCAGCAGGGAAGCCCGGCGCAGGCATTCACCCCTCCACTTT.